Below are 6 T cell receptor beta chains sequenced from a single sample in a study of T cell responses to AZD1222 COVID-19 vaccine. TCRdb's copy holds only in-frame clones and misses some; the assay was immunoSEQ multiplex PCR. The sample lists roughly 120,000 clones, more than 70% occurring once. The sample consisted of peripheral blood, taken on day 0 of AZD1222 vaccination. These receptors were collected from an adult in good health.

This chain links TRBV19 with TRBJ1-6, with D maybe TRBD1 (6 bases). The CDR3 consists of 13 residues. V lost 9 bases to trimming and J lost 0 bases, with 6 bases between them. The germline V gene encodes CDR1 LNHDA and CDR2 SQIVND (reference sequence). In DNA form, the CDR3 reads TGTGCCAGCAGGGGCTCCTATAATTCACCCCTCCACTTT. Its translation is CASRGSYNSPLHF.

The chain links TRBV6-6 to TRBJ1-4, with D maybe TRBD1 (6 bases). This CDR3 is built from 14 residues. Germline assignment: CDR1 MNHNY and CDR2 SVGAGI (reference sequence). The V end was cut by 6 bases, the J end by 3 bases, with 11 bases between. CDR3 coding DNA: TGTGCCAGCAGCCGACAGGTTCCTAATGAAAAACTGTTTTTT. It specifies CASSRQVPNEKLFF.

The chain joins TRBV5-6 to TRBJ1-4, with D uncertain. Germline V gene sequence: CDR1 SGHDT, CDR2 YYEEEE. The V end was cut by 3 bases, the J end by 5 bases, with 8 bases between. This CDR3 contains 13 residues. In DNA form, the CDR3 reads TGTGCCAGCAGCTCAGATCTCAATGAAAAACTGTTTTTT. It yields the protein CASSSDLNEKLFF.

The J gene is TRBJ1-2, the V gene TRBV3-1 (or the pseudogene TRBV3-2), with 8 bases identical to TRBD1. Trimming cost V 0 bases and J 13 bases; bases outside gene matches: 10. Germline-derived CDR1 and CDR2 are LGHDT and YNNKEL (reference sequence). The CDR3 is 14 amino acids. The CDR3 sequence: CASSQEGTGPWITF. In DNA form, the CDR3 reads TGTGCCAGCAGCCAAGAAGGGACAGGCCCCTGGATCACCTTC.

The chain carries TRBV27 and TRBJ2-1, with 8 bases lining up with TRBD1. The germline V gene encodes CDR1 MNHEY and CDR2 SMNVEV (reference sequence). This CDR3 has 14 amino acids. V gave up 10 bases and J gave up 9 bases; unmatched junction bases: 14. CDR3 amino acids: CATQATQGAGEQFF. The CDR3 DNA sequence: TGTGCCACCCAGGCCACCCAGGGGGCAGGTGAGCAGTTCTTC.

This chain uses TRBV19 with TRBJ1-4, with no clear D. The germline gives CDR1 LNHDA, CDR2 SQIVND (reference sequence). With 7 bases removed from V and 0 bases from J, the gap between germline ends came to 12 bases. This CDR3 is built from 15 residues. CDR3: CASNAAAATNEKLFF. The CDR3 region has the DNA TGTGCCAGTAATGCCGCAGCCGCAACTAATGAAAAACTGTTTTTT.